The rows below give T cell receptor beta chains drawn from one sample of a study of T cells in Graves' hyperthyroidism and ophthalmopathy. TCRdb reprocessed the multiplex PCR reads with MiXCR, giving one entry per CDR3 protein. The sample has about 510,000 distinct CDR3 sequences, 40% to 50% seen once; the top ten hold about two fifths. Sequencing used peripheral blood or thyroid tissue (not recorded which). The source of these receptors is an adult woman with Graves' disease, either hyperthyroidism or ophthalmopathy (not recorded which). The CDR3 runs from the conserved cysteine through the conserved F or W. Fields, in order: V gene, J gene, clone size, D gene, CDR3 DNA, CDR3 protein. The D gene is left open where the match is weak. Part of the rows lack a size; the others show once, few, many or a class for expanded clones.

V: TRBV7-9; J: TRBJ2-2; size: many; D: -; DNA: TGTGCCAGCAGTCTTCATAATAACAGGAGATCGGCCGGGGAGCTGTTTTTT; CDR3: CASSLHNNRRSAGELFF
V: TRBV19; J: TRBJ2-7; size: -; D: TRBD2; DNA: TGTGCCAGTAGTATGGGGGCTAGCGGGAGCTACGAGCAGTACTTC; CDR3: CASSMGASGSYEQYF
V: TRBV19; J: TRBJ1-5; size: many; D: TRBD1; DNA: TGTGCCAGTAGAGGGACAGGGTTACATCAGCCCCAGCATTTT; CDR3: CASRGTGLHQPQHF
V: TRBV20-1; J: TRBJ1-2; size: few; D: TRBD1; DNA: TGCAGCTGCTTCAGGGGGGTAGATGGCTACACCTTC; CDR3: CSCFRGVDGYTF
V: TRBV6-2/TRBV6-3; J: TRBJ2-1; size: few; D: TRBD1; DNA: TGTGCCAGCACTATACGGGACAGGGGAGATCAGCAGTTCTTC; CDR3: CASTIRDRGDQQFF
V: TRBV5-1; J: TRBJ2-7; size: -; D: -; DNA: TGCGCCAGCAGTCTATTGGCGACCTACGAGCAGTACTTC; CDR3: CASSLLATYEQYF
V: TRBV19; J: TRBJ1-5; size: -; D: -; DNA: TGTGCCAGCAGTTTTCATACAGGGTATCAGCCCCAGCATTTT; CDR3: CASSFHTGYQPQHF
V: TRBV28; J: TRBJ2-2; size: few; D: -; DNA: TGTGCCAGCAGGGTCGGGACCACCGGGGAGCTGTTTTTT; CDR3: CASRVGTTGELFF
V: TRBV7-9; J: TRBJ1-2; size: many; D: -; DNA: TGTGCCAGCAGCTTAGGTTCCGGGGATGGCTACACCTTC; CDR3: CASSLGSGDGYTF
V: TRBV2; J: TRBJ2-7; size: -; D: -; DNA: TGTGCCAGCAGCCTTGGGTCACAGGGAGGATACGAGCAGTACTTC; CDR3: CASSLGSQGGYEQYF
V: TRBV5-1; J: TRBJ2-7; size: -; D: TRBD1; DNA: TGCGCCAGCAGCTTGCACAGGGGGTTCGACGAGCAGTACTTC; CDR3: CASSLHRGFDEQYF
V: TRBV10-1; J: TRBJ2-7; size: many; D: TRBD2; DNA: TGCGCCAGCAGTGACGGCGGGAGGAAGGACGAGCAGTACTTC; CDR3: CASSDGGRKDEQYF
V: TRBV5-6; J: TRBJ2-5; size: many; D: TRBD2; DNA: TGTGCCAGCAGCTTTGGGCGGGGGGCAGGAGAGACCCAGTACTTC; CDR3: CASSFGRGAGETQYF
V: TRBV6-4; J: TRBJ2-2; size: -; D: -; DNA: TGTGCCAGCAGTGACGATGATACCGGGGAGCTGTTTTTT; CDR3: CASSDDDTGELFF